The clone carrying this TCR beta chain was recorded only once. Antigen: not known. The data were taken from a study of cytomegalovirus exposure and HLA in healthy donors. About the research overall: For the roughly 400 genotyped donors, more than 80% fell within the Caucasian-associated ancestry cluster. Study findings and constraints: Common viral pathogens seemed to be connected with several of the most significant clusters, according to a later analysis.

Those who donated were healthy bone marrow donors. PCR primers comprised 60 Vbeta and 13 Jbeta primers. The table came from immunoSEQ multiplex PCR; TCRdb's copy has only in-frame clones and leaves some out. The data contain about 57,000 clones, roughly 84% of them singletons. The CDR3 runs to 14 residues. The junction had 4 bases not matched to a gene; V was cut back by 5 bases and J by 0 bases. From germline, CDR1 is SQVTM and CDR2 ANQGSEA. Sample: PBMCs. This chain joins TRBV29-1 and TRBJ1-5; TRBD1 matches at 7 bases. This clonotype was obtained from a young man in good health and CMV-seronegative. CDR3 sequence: CSVLQGSSNQPQHF. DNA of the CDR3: TGCAGCGTTTTACAGGGGTCTAGCAATCAGCCCCAGCATTTT.